This TCR beta chain came from a study of T cells in Graves' hyperthyroidism and ophthalmopathy. Whole-study results and caveats: Ophthalmopathy, which appeared later, was predicted by the model a median approximately six months before onset.

This clonotype was seen at least ten times. As yet, its antigen is unknown. The CDR3 runs 17 residues. The junction had 10 bases not matched to a gene; V was cut back by 3 bases and J by 0 bases. Looked up from germline, CDR1 is SGHRS and CDR2 is YFSETQ. Amplified TCR beta CDR3 regions came from RNA transcripts. A first-round RT-PCR of the TCR CDR3 used the HTBI primer set. TCRdb reprocessed the multiplex PCR reads with MiXCR, giving one entry per CDR3 protein. The sample has around 380,000 distinct CDR3 sequences; approximately 13% are singletons. The V gene is TRBV5-1, the J gene TRBJ1-1, with 8 bases matching TRBD1. The sample consisted of blood. The TCR sequence derives from a man younger than 45 with Graves' hyperthyroidism that later progressed to Graves' ophthalmopathy. The CDR3 bases are TGCGCCAGCAGCTCCCGACAGGGGCTCGCGCTGAACACTGAAGCTTTCTTT. This encodes CASSSRQGLALNTEAFF.